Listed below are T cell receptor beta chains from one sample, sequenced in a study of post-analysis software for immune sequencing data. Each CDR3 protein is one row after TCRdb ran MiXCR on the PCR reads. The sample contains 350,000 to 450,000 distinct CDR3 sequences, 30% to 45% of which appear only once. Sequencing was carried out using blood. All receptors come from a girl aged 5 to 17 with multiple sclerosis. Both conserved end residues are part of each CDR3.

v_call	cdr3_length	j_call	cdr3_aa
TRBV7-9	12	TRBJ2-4	CASSFNEGIQYF
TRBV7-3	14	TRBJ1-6	CASSQTGVGSPLHF
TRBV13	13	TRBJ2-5	CASSIDPGETQYF
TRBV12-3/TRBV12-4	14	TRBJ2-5	CASSPTGRRETQYF
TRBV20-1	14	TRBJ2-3	CSALAGGVPDTQYF
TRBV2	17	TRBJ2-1	CASSETPTMSSSLRVFF
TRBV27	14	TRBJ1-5	CASSPGIWDQPQHF
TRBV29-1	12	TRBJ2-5	CSVEHRGETQYF
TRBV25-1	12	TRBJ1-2	CASSGEGVGYTF
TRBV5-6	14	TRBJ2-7	CASSLKGSSYEQYF
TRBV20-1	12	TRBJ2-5	CSAKGPGETQYF